The 3 T cell receptor beta chains presented below share a single source sample, sequenced in a study of tumor-infiltrating lymphocytes in primary liver carcinoma. cDNA specific to TCR beta was made from approximately 500 ng of total RNA, with a constant-region primer employed for priming. Investigators got TCR beta libraries out of three nested multiplex PCR rounds, done with slightly modified ARM-PCR. TRBV1-TRBV30 forward primers paired with a C-beta reverse primer drove the first two PCR rounds, about 9 cycles each. TCRdb re-derived calls from the multiplex PCR reads in MiXCR, one entry per CDR3 protein. In the table there are fewer than 350,000 distinct CDR3 sequences, about 60% of which are singletons. Unsorted whole blood served as the source of blood RNA, and germline DNA was extracted as well. Sequencing was performed on peripheral blood. The receptors here all came from a middle-aged man with primary liver carcinoma and hepatitis B virus infection.

This clonotype has a handful of counts. The CDR3 here is CASSQVSTDTQYF. The CDR3 nucleotides are TGTGCCAGCAGCCAAGTATCTACAGATACGCAGTATTTT. This chain joins TRBV4-2 and TRBJ2-3; D is uncertain. This CDR3 spans 13 amino acids. Germline lookup yields CDR1 LGHNA and CDR2 YNFKEQ. Between the trimmed V and J ends, which lost 1 base and 3 bases, there was a span of 5 bases.

As for this clonotype: The junction departs from germline at one end; a sequencing error may be responsible. The V gene is TRBV29-1, the J gene TRBJ2-5; a possible D gene is TRBD2 (6 bases). Germline assignment: CDR1 SQVTM and CDR2 ANQGSEA. The length of the CDR3 is 16 residues. This CDR3 reads CSVAGRQWTNQETQYF. The CDR3 nucleotides read TGTAGCGTTGCGGGAAGGCAGTGGACGAATCAAGAGACCCAGTACTTC. The full variable domain, with the rest looked up from reference TRBV29-1 and TRBJ2-5, is SAVISQKPSRDICQRGTSLTIQCQVDSQVTMMFWYRQQPGQSLTLIATANQGSEATYESGFVIDKFPISRPNLTFSTLTVSNMSPEDSSIYLCSVAGRQWTNQETQYFGPGTRLLVL.

Turning to this clonotype: A much larger clone lies one base from this, so it may be a read error. This chain links TRBV4-1 with TRBJ2-3, with 15 bases that match TRBD2. This CDR3 contains 18 residues. The germline V gene has CDR1 MGHRA and CDR2 YSYEKL. Trimming at V came to 1 base and at J to 3 bases, leaving 5 bases not matched to a gene. CDR3: CASSQGGGLAGGTDTQYF. DNA for the CDR3: TGCGCCAGCAGCCAAGGGGGGGGACTAGCGGGAGGAACAGATACGCAGTATTTT.